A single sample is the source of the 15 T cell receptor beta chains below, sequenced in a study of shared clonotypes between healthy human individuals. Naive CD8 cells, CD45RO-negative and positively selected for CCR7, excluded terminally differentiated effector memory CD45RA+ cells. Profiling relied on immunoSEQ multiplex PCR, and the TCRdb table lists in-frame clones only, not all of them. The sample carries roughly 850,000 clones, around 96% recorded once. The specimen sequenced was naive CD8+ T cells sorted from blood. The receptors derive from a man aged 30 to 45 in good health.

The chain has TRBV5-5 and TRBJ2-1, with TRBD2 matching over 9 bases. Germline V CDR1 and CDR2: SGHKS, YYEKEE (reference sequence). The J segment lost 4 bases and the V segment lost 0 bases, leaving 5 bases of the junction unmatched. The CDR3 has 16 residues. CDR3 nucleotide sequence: TGTGCCAGCAGCTTGGTTCAAACTAGCGGGTACAATGAGCAGTTCTTC. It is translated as CASSLVQTSGYNEQFF.

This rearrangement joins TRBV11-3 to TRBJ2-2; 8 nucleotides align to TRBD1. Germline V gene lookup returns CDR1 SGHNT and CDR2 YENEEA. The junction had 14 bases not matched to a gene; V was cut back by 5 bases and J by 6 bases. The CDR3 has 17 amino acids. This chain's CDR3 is CASSPRNGPGGPGELFF. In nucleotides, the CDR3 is TGTGCCAGCAGCCCCCGAAACGGGCCAGGGGGCCCCGGGGAGCTGTTTTTT.

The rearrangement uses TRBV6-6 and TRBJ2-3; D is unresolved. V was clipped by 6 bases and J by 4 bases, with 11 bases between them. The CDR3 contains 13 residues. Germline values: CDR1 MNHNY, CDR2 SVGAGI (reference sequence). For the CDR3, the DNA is TGTGCCAGCAGCCCTCGTTGGGCAGATACGCAGTATTTT. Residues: CASSPRWADTQYF.

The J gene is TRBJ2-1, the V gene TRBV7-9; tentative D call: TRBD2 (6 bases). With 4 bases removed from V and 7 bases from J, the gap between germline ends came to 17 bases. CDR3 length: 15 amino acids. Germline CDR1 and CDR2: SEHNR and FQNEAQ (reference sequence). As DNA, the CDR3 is TGTGCCAGCAGCTATTTGTGGGAGGCAGGGAATGAGCAGTTCTTC. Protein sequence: CASSYLWEAGNEQFF.

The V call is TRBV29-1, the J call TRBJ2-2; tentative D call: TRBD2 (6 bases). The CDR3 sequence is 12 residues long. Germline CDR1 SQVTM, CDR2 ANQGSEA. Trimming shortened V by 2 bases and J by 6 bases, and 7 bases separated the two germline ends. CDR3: CSVERRAGELFF. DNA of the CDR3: TGCAGCGTTGAACGGAGGGCCGGGGAGCTGTTTTTT.

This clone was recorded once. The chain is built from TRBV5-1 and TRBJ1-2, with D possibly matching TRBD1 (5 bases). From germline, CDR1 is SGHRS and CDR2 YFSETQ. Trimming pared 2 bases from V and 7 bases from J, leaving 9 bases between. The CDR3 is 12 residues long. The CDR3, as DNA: TGCGCCAGCAGCTTTCGGGGGTCTGGCTACACCTTC. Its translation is CASSFRGSGYTF.

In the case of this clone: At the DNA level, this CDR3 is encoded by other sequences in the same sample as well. The CDR3 here is CASSLLGQGNEQFF. CDR3 nucleotide sequence: TGTGCCAGCAGTTTATTGGGGCAGGGCAATGAGCAGTTCTTC. The rearrangement links TRBV27 to TRBJ2-1; D might be TRBD1 (5 bases). V shed 1 base and J shed 6 bases, with 10 bases lying between them. CDR1 is MNHEY, CDR2 SMNVEV, per germline (reference sequence). This CDR3 has 14 residues.

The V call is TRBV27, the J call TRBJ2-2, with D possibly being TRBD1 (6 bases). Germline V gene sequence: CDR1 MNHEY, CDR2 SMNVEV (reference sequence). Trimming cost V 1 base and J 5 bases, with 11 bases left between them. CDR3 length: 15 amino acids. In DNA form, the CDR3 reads TGTGCCAGCAGTTTATACAGGGTGAATACCGGGGAGCTGTTTTTT. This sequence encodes CASSLYRVNTGELFF.

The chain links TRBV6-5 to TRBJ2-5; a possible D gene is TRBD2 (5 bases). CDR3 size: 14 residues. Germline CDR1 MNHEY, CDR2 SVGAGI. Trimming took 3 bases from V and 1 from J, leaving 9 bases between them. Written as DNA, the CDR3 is TGTGCCAGCAGTTATCGAGCGGTCCAAGAGACCCAGTACTTC. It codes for CASSYRAVQETQYF.

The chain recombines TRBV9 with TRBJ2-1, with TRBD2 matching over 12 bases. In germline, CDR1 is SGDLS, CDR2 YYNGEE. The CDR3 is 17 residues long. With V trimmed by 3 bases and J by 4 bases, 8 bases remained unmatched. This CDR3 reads CASSGMTSGSMYNEQFF. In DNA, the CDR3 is TGTGCCAGCAGCGGGATGACTAGCGGGAGTATGTACAATGAGCAGTTCTTC.

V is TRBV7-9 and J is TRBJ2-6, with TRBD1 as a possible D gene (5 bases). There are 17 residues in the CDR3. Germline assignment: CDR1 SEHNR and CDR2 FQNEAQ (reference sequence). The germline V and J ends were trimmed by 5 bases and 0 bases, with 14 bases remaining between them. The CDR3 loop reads CASSQPQGSSGANVLTF. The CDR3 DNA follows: TGTGCCAGCAGCCAGCCTCAGGGTTCCTCTGGGGCCAACGTCCTGACTTTC.

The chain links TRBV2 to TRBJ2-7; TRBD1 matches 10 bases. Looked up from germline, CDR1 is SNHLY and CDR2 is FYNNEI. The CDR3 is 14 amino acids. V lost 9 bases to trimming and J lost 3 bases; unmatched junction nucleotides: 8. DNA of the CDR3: TGTGCCAGTCATCCGGGACAGGGGATCTACGAGCAGTACTTC. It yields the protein CASHPGQGIYEQYF.

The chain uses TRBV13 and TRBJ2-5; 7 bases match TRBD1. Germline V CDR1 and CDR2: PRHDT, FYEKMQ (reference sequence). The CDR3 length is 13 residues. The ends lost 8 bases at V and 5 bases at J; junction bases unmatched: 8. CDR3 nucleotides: TGTGCCAGCCATACAGGGGCGGAGGAGACCCAGTACTTC. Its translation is CASHTGAEETQYF. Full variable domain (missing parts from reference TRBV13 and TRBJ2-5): AAGVIQSPRHLIKEKRETATLKCYPIPRHDTVYWYQQGPGQDPQFLISFYEKMQSDKGSIPDRFSAQQFSDYHSELNMSSLELGDSALYFCASHTGAEETQYFGPGTRLLVL.

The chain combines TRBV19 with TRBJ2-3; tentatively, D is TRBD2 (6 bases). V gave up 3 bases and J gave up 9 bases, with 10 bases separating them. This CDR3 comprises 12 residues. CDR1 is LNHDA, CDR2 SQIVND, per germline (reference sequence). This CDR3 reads CASSMAGLTQYF. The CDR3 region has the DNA TGTGCCAGTAGTATGGCGGGGCTGACGCAGTATTTT.

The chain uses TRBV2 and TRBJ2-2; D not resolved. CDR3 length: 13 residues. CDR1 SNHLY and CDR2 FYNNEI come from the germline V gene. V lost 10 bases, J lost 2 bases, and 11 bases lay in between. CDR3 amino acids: CAIQVPNTGELFF. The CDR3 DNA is TGTGCCATTCAAGTGCCTAACACCGGGGAGCTGTTTTTT.